Detailed here is one TCR beta chain. Its antigen is as yet unknown. Other autoimmune disease, uncontrolled infection, pregnancy and lactation led to exclusion. The source of the sample is a study of Graves' ophthalmopathy and Graves' hyperthyroidism. Overall study context: Pretreatment peripheral blood was obtained at initial diagnosis.

Study results and limitations: Its predictions of ophthalmopathy progression gave the model 70.59% sensitivity and about 72% specificity. The majority of expanded thyroid clonotypes above 0.001 frequency also occurred in blood.

TCR beta CDR3 regions were amplified from RNA transcripts. The workflow started with a first-round RT-PCR run with HTBI primers and then moved on to a second-round multiplex PCR. In TCRdb, the multiplex PCR reads were re-called with MiXCR into one record per CDR3 protein. There are about 380,000 distinct CDR3 sequences in the sample; approximately 15% occur only once, and roughly 7% lies in the top ten. This CDR3 has 17 residues. The V and J ends lost 3 bases and 2 bases respectively, with 17 bases between them. Sequencing used peripheral blood. The sequence was collected from a woman between 18 and 30 years old with stable Graves' hyperthyroidism. The V and J genes are TRBV12-3 or TRBV12-4 and TRBJ1-5, with TRBD1 as a possible D gene (5 bases). The CDR3 sequence is CASSFSVAGRGNQPQHF. The CDR3 DNA reads TGTGCCAGCAGTTTCTCAGTGGCAGGGCGGGGCAATCAGCCCCAGCATTTT.